This T cell receptor (beta chain) was profiled in a study of Graves' ophthalmopathy and Graves' hyperthyroidism. Enrollment excluded any patients with other autoimmune diseases, uncontrolled infections, pregnancy or lactation. The TCR beta CDR3 regions underwent amplification from RNA transcripts. HTBI primers were employed in first-round RT-PCR, then a second-round multiplex PCR followed. TCRdb re-derived calls from the multiplex PCR reads in MiXCR, one entry per CDR3 protein. The sample lists around 1.1 million distinct CDR3 sequences; 35% to 40% were seen once. Whole-study findings and limits: Sensitivity of around 85% and specificity of approximately 76% were achieved when a 13-signature model separated ophthalmopathy from stable hyperthyroidism.

This CDR3 spans 16 amino acids. Looked up from germline, CDR1 is SGHTA and CDR2 is FQGNSA. J gave up 7 bases and V 5 bases, and 8 bases lay outside the gene matches. With respect to this clonotype: What it recognizes is unknown.

The sequence was obtained from an adult man with Graves' hyperthyroidism. The chain joins TRBV7-2 to TRBJ1-4, with 12 bases matching TRBD1. The sample was peripheral blood or thyroid tissue (not recorded which). This CDR3 is CASSPGQGAVGEKLFF. CDR3 DNA sequence: TGTGCCAGCAGCCCGGGACAGGGGGCCGTTGGTGAAAAACTGTTTTTT.